This TCR beta chain was identified in a study of vaccination and CD4 T cells after COVID-19. On the study more broadly: As control conditions, cultures were given either a CEFX pool serving as positive control, an HIV-1 Nef pool, or no peptide at all.

Sequencing of DNA taken from cultured CD4+ T cells relied on the Oncomine TCR Beta short-read assay. Genomic DNA was isolated from cultured CD4+ T cells. MiXCR, run by TCRdb on the PCR reads, gives a single entry per CDR3 protein. The table lists 11,000 or so distinct CDR3 sequences, about 40% of them singletons. This clonotype occurred a few times. Its antigen is still unknown. Treatment meaning: approximately nine-day PBMC culture with coronavirus spike peptide pools or control peptides (ViraFEST assay). Germline CDR1 reads KGHDR; CDR2 reads SFDVKD. V was trimmed by 5 bases and J by 0 bases, leaving 16 bases between them. The CDR3 has 16 amino acids.

The chain carries TRBV24-1 and TRBJ2-7; D unclear. The sequence was obtained from a human donor who had recovered from COVID-19. Sequenced material: CD4+ T cells from blood, cultured in vitro. For the CDR3, the DNA is TGTGCCACCAGTGGTCCAGGAATGAAAAGCTCCTACGAGCAGTACTTC. As protein: CATSGPGMKSSYEQYF.